The T cell receptor beta chain under discussion was sequenced for a study of T cells in Graves' hyperthyroidism and ophthalmopathy. General study points: The model's output predicted ophthalmopathy at a median of roughly 6.9 months prior to onset.

Germline V CDR1 and CDR2: SEHNR, FQNEAQ (reference sequence). CDR3 size: 12 residues. Trimming shortened V by 5 bases and J by 7 bases, and 8 bases separated the two germline ends. The cohort's ophthalmopathy patients, a group with duration under 3 months, had a Clinical Activity Score of at least 3 and a NOSPECS grade of at least 4. Authors of the study amplified TCR beta CDR3 regions from RNA transcripts. Using the HTBI primer set, a first-round RT-PCR was run on the TCR CDR3. TCRdb fed the multiplex PCR reads into MiXCR, producing one record per CDR3 protein. The repertoire holds hundreds of thousands of distinct CDR3 sequences, with more than 12% as singletons. With respect to this clonotype: Its specificity is not known.

Sequenced sample: blood. The chain has TRBV7-9 and TRBJ2-2; D is uncertain. The sequence came from a man in his fifties with Graves' ophthalmopathy. As DNA, the CDR3 is TGTGCCAGCAGCATCTGGGGCGGGGAGCTGTTTTTT. Protein product: CASSIWGGELFF.